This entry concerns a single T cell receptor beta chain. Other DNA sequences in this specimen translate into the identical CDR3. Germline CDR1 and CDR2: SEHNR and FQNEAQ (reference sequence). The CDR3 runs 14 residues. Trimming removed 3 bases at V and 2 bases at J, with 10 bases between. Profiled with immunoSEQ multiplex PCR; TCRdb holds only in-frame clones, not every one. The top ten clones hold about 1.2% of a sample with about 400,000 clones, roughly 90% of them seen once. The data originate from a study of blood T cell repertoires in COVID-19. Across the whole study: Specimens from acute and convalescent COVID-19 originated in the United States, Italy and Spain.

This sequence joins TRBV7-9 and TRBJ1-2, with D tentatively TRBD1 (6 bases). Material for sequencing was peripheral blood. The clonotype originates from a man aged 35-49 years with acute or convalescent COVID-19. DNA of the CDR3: TGTGCCAGCAGCTTGGGGGGGCTCAACTATGGCTACACCTTC. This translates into CASSLGGLNYGYTF.